This T cell receptor (beta chain) stems from a study of blood T cell repertoires in COVID-19. Study information: Sites in the United States, Italy and Spain provided acute and convalescent COVID-19 samples.

Original data processing: By means of reference gene primer amplification, nucleated cell counts were estimated. Generated by immunoSEQ multiplex PCR, the TCRdb table keeps only in-frame clones and is missing some. V, J and clone size are those of that table, while D and trimming were read from the DNA. Among about 290,000 clones listed, just over 85% were seen once. V was pared by 3 bases and J by 8 bases, with 7 bases between. The CDR3 loop spans 12 amino acids. From germline, CDR1 is SGHNT and CDR2 YENEEA. The clonotype originates from a woman aged 25-40 years with active or convalescent COVID-19. Sequenced: peripheral blood. This chain uses TRBV11-3 with TRBJ2-2; D remains ambiguous. The CDR3: CASSFYTGELFF. CDR3 sequence (DNA): TGTGCCAGCAGCTTCTATACGGGGGAGCTGTTTTTT.